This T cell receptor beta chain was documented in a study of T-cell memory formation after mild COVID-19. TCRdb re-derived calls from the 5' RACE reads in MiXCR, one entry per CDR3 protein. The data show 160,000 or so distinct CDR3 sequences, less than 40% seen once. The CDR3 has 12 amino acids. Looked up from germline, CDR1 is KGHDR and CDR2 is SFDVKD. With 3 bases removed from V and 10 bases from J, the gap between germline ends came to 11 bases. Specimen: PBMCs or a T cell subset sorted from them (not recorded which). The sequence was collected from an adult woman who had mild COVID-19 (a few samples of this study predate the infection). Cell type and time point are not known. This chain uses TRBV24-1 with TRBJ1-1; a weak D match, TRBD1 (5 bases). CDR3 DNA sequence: TGTGCCACCAGTGATCCTGACGGGGGAGCTTTCTTT. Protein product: CATSDPDGGAFF.